This TCR beta chain was profiled in a study of shared clonotypes between healthy human individuals. Study-wide results and caveats: Clonotype sharing among donors, it was expected, would be affected by sequencing depth. Several donors held about 5% of naive CD4 clonotypes in common. The sole specimen, blood, was sampled, and tissue repertoires likely differ.

V lost 1 base to trimming and J lost 4 bases, with 13 bases between them. This CDR3 spans 15 amino acids. CDR1 is PRHDT and CDR2 is FYEKMQ in the germline V gene (reference sequence). Details on this clone: Its antigen is unknown.

CD8 memory cells included CD45RO+ cells plus CCR7-negative CD45RA+ TemRA cells. Libraries were prepared by immunoSEQ multiplex PCR; TCRdb keeps only in-frame clonotypes and omits some of them. Counted here are 550,000 to 800,000 clones, less than 95% occurring once; the ten biggest clones make up around a third. Sequencing was done on a sample of memory CD8+ T cells from PBMCs. Subset described: CD45RO+ cells pooled with CCR7-negative TemRA cells. The sequence was obtained from a young man in good health. Some clones in this sample may be carry-over from other donors' samples. The J gene is TRBJ1-2, the V gene TRBV13; D is undetermined. The CDR3 DNA reads TGTGCCAGCAGCTTAGCGGTAACCGAGCTCTATGGCTACACCTTC. Translated: CASSLAVTELYGYTF.